This TCR beta chain was observed in a study of blood T cells in healthy people across ages. The V and J ends lost 8 bases and 4 bases, in that order; junction bases with no gene match: 15. The germline gives CDR1 MDHEN, CDR2 SYDVKM. This CDR3 region has 18 residues. PCR was performed a second time for about 7 to 11 cycles using a sample-barcoded 5' primer and a J-beta primer mix. TCRdb analysed the 5' RACE reads with MiXCR anew, one entry per CDR3 protein. The data hold some 860,000 distinct CDR3 sequences, with roughly 56% observed a single time. The source of this sequence is a man aged 35-49 years in good health. Source material: blood. The chain has TRBV28 and TRBJ2-5, with 14 bases fitting TRBD2. CDR3 sequence (DNA): TGTGCCAGCGGGTCGACTAGCGGGAGGGCCGGGGGTGGAGAGACCCAGTACTTC. Protein product: CASGSTSGRAGGGETQYF.